Sequencing of this T cell receptor (beta chain) was carried out in a study of blood T cell repertoires in COVID-19. At the level of the study: T cells, B-cell-depleted T cells, or PBMCs provided the cDNA or gDNA that served as material.

This CDR3 comprises 14 residues. Per germline, CDR1 SGHRS and CDR2 YFSETQ. The V end lost 0 bases, the J end lost 5 bases, and 11 bases lay between the germline ends. Remarks on this clone: Within the sample, other DNA sequences also encode this same CDR3.

Source study methods: It was from reference gene primer amplification that nucleated cell counts were estimated. Repertoires were generated with immunoSEQ multiplex PCR, while TCRdb's copy carries only in-frame clones and drops some. The DNA was the basis for D and trimming; V, J and clone size are from that table. The sample holds under 80,000 clones; around 79% are singletons and the top ten take around 10%. The sequenced material came from peripheral blood. The chain employs TRBV5-1 and TRBJ1-1; D perhaps matches TRBD1 (6 bases). This TCR was sampled from a man aged 45-65 years with acute or convalescent COVID-19. The CDR3 nucleotides read TGCGCCAGCAGCTTGGAACAGGGCAGGACTGAAGCTTTCTTT. It codes for CASSLEQGRTEAFF.